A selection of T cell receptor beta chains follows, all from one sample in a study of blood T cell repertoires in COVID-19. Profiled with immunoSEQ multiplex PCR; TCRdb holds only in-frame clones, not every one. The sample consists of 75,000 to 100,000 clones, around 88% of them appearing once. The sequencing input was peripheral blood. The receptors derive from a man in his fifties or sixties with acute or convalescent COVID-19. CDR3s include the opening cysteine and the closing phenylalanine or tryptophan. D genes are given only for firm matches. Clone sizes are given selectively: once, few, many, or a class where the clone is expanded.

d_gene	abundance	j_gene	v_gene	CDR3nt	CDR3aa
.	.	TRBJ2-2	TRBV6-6	TGTGCCAGCAGTTTCGGCGGGGCGACCACCGGGGAGCTGTTTTTT	CASSFGGATTGELFF
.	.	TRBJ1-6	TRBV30	TGTGCCTGGATGTCCCAATCTAATTCACCCCTCCACTTT	CAWMSQSNSPLHF
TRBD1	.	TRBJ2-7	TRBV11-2	TGTGCCAGCAGCTTAAGGGGGTCGGGACAGGGGATCGGGCAGTACTTC	CASSLRGSGQGIGQYF
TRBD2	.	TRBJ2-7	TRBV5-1	TGCGCCAGCAGACCCCTTTCGGGGGGCGAGCAGTACTTC	CASRPLSGGEQYF
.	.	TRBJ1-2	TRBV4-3	TGCGCCAGCAGCCAAGATGCACAGACGAACTATGGCTACACCTTC	CASSQDAQTNYGYTF
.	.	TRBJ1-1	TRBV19	TGTGCCAGTAGATTAGACAGCCTGAACACTGAAGCTTTCTTT	CASRLDSLNTEAFF
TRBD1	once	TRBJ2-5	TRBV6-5	TGTGCCAGCAGCCGGACAGGGCCGGAGACCCAGTACTTC	CASSRTGPETQYF
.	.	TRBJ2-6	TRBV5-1	TGCGCCAGCAGCTTGGGCGGAGGGGCCCCTCTGGGAGCCAACGTCCTGACTTTC	CASSLGGGAPLGANVLTF
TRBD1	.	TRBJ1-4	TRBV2	TGTGCCAGCCACCGGGGACAGGGTAATGAAAAACTGTTTTTT	CASHRGQGNEKLFF
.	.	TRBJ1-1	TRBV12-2	TGTGCACCCGTTGGGGCAGTTGAAGCTTTCTTT	CAPVGAVEAFF
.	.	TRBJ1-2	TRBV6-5	TGTGCCAGCAGTCCCCTCACGGGGTACTATGGCTACACCTTC	CASSPLTGYYGYTF
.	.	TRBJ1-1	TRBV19	TGTGCCAGTAGTATCGCAAGCCAGGGCAGTTGGAACACTGAAGCTTTCTTT	CASSIASQGSWNTEAFF
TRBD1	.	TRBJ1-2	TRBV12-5	TGTGCTAGTGGTTTGGTTCCCCCGGGACAGCTTAACTATGGCTACACCTTC	CASGLVPPGQLNYGYTF
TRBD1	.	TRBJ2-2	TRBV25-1	TGTGCCAGCAGCCAATCTACGGGACAGGGGGACACCGGGGAGCTGTTTTTT	CASSQSTGQGDTGELFF
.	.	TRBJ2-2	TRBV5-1	TGCGCCAGCAGCTTGGATCCAGGAAACACCGGGGAGCTGTTTTTT	CASSLDPGNTGELFF
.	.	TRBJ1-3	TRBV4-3	TGCGCCAGCAGCCAAGGGTCCGGCCGGAGCTCTGGAAACACCATATATTTT	CASSQGSGRSSGNTIYF
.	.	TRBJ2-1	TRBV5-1	TGCGCCAGCAGACACTCCAGGGGGGACAAAGCCTACAATGAGCAGTTCTTC	CASRHSRGDKAYNEQFF
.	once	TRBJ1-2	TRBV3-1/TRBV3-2	TGTGCCAGCAGCCAAGATTACGGGGTGCGGAGCTATGGCTACACCTTC	CASSQDYGVRSYGYTF
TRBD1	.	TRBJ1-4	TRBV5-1	TGCGCCAGCAGCTCCAGGGGGCAGAGTGAAAAACTGTTTTTT	CASSSRGQSEKLFF
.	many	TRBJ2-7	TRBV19	TGTGCCAGTAGAGCGGGTGGCGAGCAGTACTTC	CASRAGGEQYF
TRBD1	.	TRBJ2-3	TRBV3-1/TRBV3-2	TGTGCCAGCAGCCAAGATAGAGTGTTTGGGACAGGGAGTGCCACAGATACGCAGTATTTT	CASSQDRVFGTGSATDTQYF
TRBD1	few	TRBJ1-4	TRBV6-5	TGTGCCAGCAGGCCGCCTTTAGGGGGCGGCGAAAAACTGTTTTTT	CASRPPLGGGEKLFF
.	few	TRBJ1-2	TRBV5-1	TGCGCCAGCAGCTTGGATATTCGGGGAGCTAACTATGGCTACACCTTC	CASSLDIRGANYGYTF
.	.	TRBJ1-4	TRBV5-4	TGTGCCAGCAGCTTTGGGGCTGCCCTTAATGAAAAACTGTTTTTT	CASSFGAALNEKLFF
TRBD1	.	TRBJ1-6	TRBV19	TGTGCCAGTAGTGCACGAGGGGGACAGGGCCATTCACCCCTCCACTTT	CASSARGGQGHSPLHF
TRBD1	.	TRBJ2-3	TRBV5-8	TGTGCCAGCAGCTTGGGACAGGGCCTCACCACAGATACGCAGTATTTT	CASSLGQGLTTDTQYF